This is a list of T cell receptor beta chains from one sample in a study of blood T cell repertoires in COVID-19. Profiling relied on immunoSEQ multiplex PCR, and the TCRdb table lists in-frame clones only, not all of them. The data show under 150,000 clones, 70% to 80% seen once. The sample was peripheral blood. These receptors were taken from a woman in her 50s with active or convalescent COVID-19. Each CDR3 is given with its conserved first and last residue. A D gene is named only where the DNA matches it firmly. For some rows the clone size is stated as once, few or many, or as a class when expanded; others skip it.

NA,once,TRBV4-2,TRBJ2-7,CASSQDWGQTGGRYEQYF,TGTGCCAGCAGCCAAGATTGGGGTCAGACGGGGGGCCGCTACGAGCAGTACTTC
TRBD2,NA,TRBV6-6,TRBJ2-6,CASSPSSGGAFGANVLTF,TGTGCCAGCAGTCCGTCTAGCGGGGGGGCCTTTGGGGCCAACGTCCTGACTTTC
TRBD1,NA,TRBV27,TRBJ2-3,CASSRGDRGRDTQYF,TGTGCCAGCTCCCGGGGGGACAGGGGGCGTGATACGCAGTATTTT
TRBD2,NA,TRBV18,TRBJ2-1,CASSPPGGGNNEQFF,TGTGCCAGCTCACCTCCTGGCGGGGGGAACAATGAGCAGTTCTTC
NA,once,TRBV28,TRBJ1-2,CASSEDRSYGYTF,TGTGCCAGCAGTGAGGACAGATCCTATGGCTACACCTTC
NA,NA,TRBV10-3,TRBJ2-1,CAITGPGGEQFF,TGTGCCATCACCGGGCCCGGAGGTGAGCAGTTCTTC
TRBD2,NA,TRBV4-2,TRBJ2-5,CASSQSLLAGERGIQYF,TGTGCCAGCAGCCAATCGTTACTAGCGGGGGAAAGAGGTATCCAGTACTTC
NA,NA,TRBV18,TRBJ2-2,CASSSTLTGELFF,TGTGCCAGCTCATCAACGCTAACCGGGGAGCTGTTTTTT
TRBD2,NA,TRBV28,TRBJ2-7,CASSSPGLGDEQYF,TGTGCCAGCAGTTCTCCGGGACTAGGAGACGAGCAGTACTTC
NA,few,TRBV30,TRBJ2-4,CAYSNEGKNIQYF,TGTGCCTACTCCAACGAGGGCAAAAACATTCAGTACTTC
TRBD2,NA,TRBV7-9,TRBJ2-1,CASSSAGTSGRNPYNEQFF,TGTGCCAGCAGCTCCGCCGGGACTAGCGGGAGAAACCCCTACAATGAGCAGTTCTTC
TRBD1,once,TRBV30,TRBJ1-2,CAWARDRAAYGYTF,TGTGCCTGGGCCCGGGACAGGGCAGCCTATGGCTACACCTTC
NA,NA,TRBV19,TRBJ2-5,CASRAAVQETQYF,TGTGCCAGCCGTGCCGCGGTCCAAGAGACCCAGTACTTC
TRBD1,once,TRBV28,TRBJ1-2,CASSRQGEIIYGYTF,TGTGCCAGCTCCCGACAGGGGGAGATCATATATGGCTACACCTTC
NA,NA,TRBV4-3,TRBJ1-2,CASSRGLSYGYTF,TGCGCCAGCAGCCGGGGGCTCTCTTATGGCTACACCTTC
TRBD2,NA,TRBV3-1/TRBV3-2,TRBJ2-7,CASSRGSGGTYEQYF,TGTGCCAGCAGCCGGGGTAGCGGGGGTACCTACGAGCAGTACTTC
NA,NA,TRBV11-2,TRBJ1-4,CASSNEQGATNEKLFF,TGTGCCAGCAGTAACGAACAGGGCGCAACTAATGAAAAACTGTTTTTT
TRBD1,NA,TRBV5-1,TRBJ2-7,CASSSGDRGPYEQYF,TGCGCCAGCAGCTCTGGGGACAGGGGTCCCTACGAGCAGTACTTC
NA,NA,TRBV2,TRBJ1-5,CASVVTVNQPQHF,TGTGCCAGCGTAGTCACGGTCAATCAGCCCCAGCATTTT
NA,NA,TRBV19,TRBJ2-7,CASSIQGTSGEQYF,TGTGCCAGTAGTATTCAGGGGACCTCCGGGGAGCAGTACTTC
NA,NA,TRBV11-2,TRBJ2-7,CASSLRGGDEQYF,TGTGCCAGCAGCTTAAGGGGGGGGGACGAGCAGTACTTC
TRBD1,NA,TRBV5-6,TRBJ1-6,CASSRDRANSPLHF,TGTGCCAGCAGCCGGGACAGGGCCAATTCACCCCTCCACTTT
TRBD1,NA,TRBV30,TRBJ1-1,CAWSPRTGRDTEAFF,TGTGCCTGGAGTCCCCGGACAGGGAGGGACACTGAAGCTTTCTTT
NA,NA,TRBV5-1,TRBJ2-2,CASSLEGGGPGNTGELFF,TGCGCCAGCAGCTTGGAAGGGGGAGGGCCGGGGAACACCGGGGAGCTGTTTTTT
TRBD2,many,TRBV3-1/TRBV3-2,TRBJ2-5,CASSPSTSGETQYF,TGTGCCAGCAGCCCCTCGACTAGCGGGGAGACCCAGTACTTC
TRBD1,NA,TRBV27,TRBJ2-7,CASSRTGPSYEQYF,TGTGCCAGCAGTCGGACAGGGCCCTCCTACGAGCAGTACTTC
NA,NA,TRBV11-2,TRBJ2-1,CASSLTPMSSYNEQFF,TGTGCCAGCAGCCTAACCCCTATGAGCTCCTACAATGAGCAGTTCTTC
TRBD2,NA,TRBV2,TRBJ2-5,CASSERLAGSSSETQYF,TGTGCCAGCAGTGAACGGCTAGCGGGGTCCTCGTCGGAGACCCAGTACTTC
NA,many,TRBV6-4,TRBJ1-1,CASSEDFQYLPAFF,TGTGCCAGCAGTGAGGACTTTCAGTATCTTCCAGCTTTCTTT
NA,few,TRBV5-4,TRBJ2-1,CASSLARSSANEQFF,TGTGCCAGCAGCTTGGCCAGGTCATCAGCCAATGAGCAGTTCTTC
NA,NA,TRBV7-3,TRBJ2-7,CASNGRGYEQYF,TGTGCCAGCAACGGCCGAGGCTACGAGCAGTACTTC
TRBD1,NA,TRBV15,TRBJ1-1,CATSSQTGLVTEAFF,TGTGCCACCAGCAGCCAGACAGGGTTGGTCACTGAAGCTTTCTTT
NA,NA,TRBV28,TRBJ2-7,CASSWARSEQYF,TGTGCCAGCAGTTGGGCGAGAAGCGAGCAGTACTTC
NA,NA,TRBV3-1/TRBV3-2,TRBJ2-7,CASSQDLASFSYEQYF,TGTGCCAGCAGCCAAGACTTGGCCTCCTTCTCCTACGAGCAGTACTTC
NA,once,TRBV5-1,TRBJ2-5,CASSRSGQETQYF,TGCGCCAGCAGCCGTAGCGGTCAAGAGACCCAGTACTTC
TRBD2,once,TRBV30,TRBJ2-3,CAWGGTSGLGDTQYF,TGTGCCTGGGGAGGGACTAGCGGGTTGGGAGATACGCAGTATTTT
NA,NA,TRBV6-5,TRBJ1-2,CASSRTLSANYGYTF,TGTGCCAGCAGCCGGACTCTTTCGGCTAACTATGGCTACACCTTC
NA,NA,TRBV30,TRBJ1-1,CAWSSVGGAVTEAFF,TGTGCCTGGAGCTCAGTCGGGGGAGCGGTCACTGAAGCTTTCTTT
NA,NA,TRBV20-1,TRBJ2-1,CSARVWDEQFF,TGCAGTGCTCGGGTGTGGGATGAGCAGTTCTTC
TRBD1,NA,TRBV4-2,TRBJ1-2,CASSQGDRENYGYTF,TGTGCCAGCAGCCAAGGGGACAGGGAGAACTATGGCTACACCTTC
TRBD2,NA,TRBV5-4,TRBJ2-3,CASSFGGAGSLKDTQYF,TGTGCCAGCAGTTTCGGGGGGGCAGGGTCATTAAAAGATACGCAGTATTTT
NA,NA,TRBV7-3,TRBJ2-4,CASSLDRTDIQYF,TGTGCCAGCAGCCTAGACAGGACGGACATTCAGTACTTC
TRBD1,NA,TRBV7-9,TRBJ2-1,CASSLEGALAEQFF,TGTGCCAGCAGCTTAGAGGGGGCCTTGGCTGAGCAGTTCTTC
NA,NA,TRBV19,TRBJ2-5,CASSIVQGGQETQYF,TGTGCCAGTAGTATAGTCCAGGGTGGACAAGAGACCCAGTACTTC
NA,NA,TRBV6-5,TRBJ2-7,CASSQAGASYEQYF,TGTGCCAGCAGCCAGGCTGGGGCTTCCTACGAGCAGTACTTC
TRBD1,NA,TRBV19,TRBJ2-1,CASSIGTANNEQFF,TGTGCCAGTAGTATTGGGACAGCCAACAATGAGCAGTTCTTC
TRBD1,few,TRBV12-3/TRBV12-4,TRBJ1-4,CASSLRQGEKLFF,TGTGCCAGCAGTTTAAGACAGGGGGAAAAACTGTTTTTT
NA,NA,TRBV5-1,TRBJ1-4,CASSRGGETNEKLFF,TGCGCCAGCAGTCGAGGGGGTGAAACTAATGAAAAACTGTTTTTT
TRBD2,NA,TRBV12-5,TRBJ2-6,CASGLVVRGGSGANVLTF,TGTGCTAGTGGTTTGGTAGTTCGGGGGGGCTCTGGGGCCAACGTCCTGACTTTC
NA,NA,TRBV18,TRBJ2-5,CASSLYRGQETQYF,TGTGCCAGCTCACTCTATAGGGGGCAAGAGACCCAGTACTTC
TRBD2,NA,TRBV7-8,TRBJ2-5,CASSLGGLAGGSAWRQETQYF,TGTGCCAGCAGCTTAGGGGGACTAGCGGGAGGCTCCGCGTGGCGCCAAGAGACCCAGTACTTC
TRBD2,NA,TRBV6-5,TRBJ2-7,CASSYLRGLAGEQYF,TGTGCCAGCAGTTATCTCAGGGGACTAGCGGGGGAGCAGTACTTC
NA,NA,TRBV5-1,TRBJ2-1,CASSLQGPANEQFF,TGCGCCAGCAGCTTGCAGGGCCCAGCCAATGAGCAGTTCTTC
NA,NA,TRBV5-1,TRBJ2-1,CASSLSAGNEQFF,TGCGCCAGCAGCTTGTCCGCGGGGAATGAGCAGTTCTTC
TRBD1,NA,TRBV6-5,TRBJ2-3,CASSYGTGAADTQYF,TGTGCCAGCAGTTACGGGACAGGGGCCGCAGATACGCAGTATTTT
NA,NA,TRBV21-1,TRBJ2-3,CASSKVGREGDSGDTQYF,TGTGCCAGCAGCAAAGTGGGGCGGGAGGGCGATTCTGGAGATACGCAGTATTTT
TRBD2,NA,TRBV7-2,TRBJ2-1,CASSLVSSGSSRDYNEQFF,TGTGCCAGCAGCTTAGTATCTAGCGGGAGCTCCCGCGATTACAATGAGCAGTTCTTC
TRBD1,NA,TRBV3-1/TRBV3-2,TRBJ1-5,CASSTGVGQPQHF,TGTGCCAGCAGTACAGGGGTGGGGCAGCCCCAGCATTTT
NA,once,TRBV19,TRBJ2-1,CASSIGGRGVYNEQFF,TGTGCCAGTAGTATTGGGGGGAGAGGGGTCTACAATGAGCAGTTCTTC